A single sample gave rise to the 11 T cell receptor beta chains below, sequenced in a study of T cells in Graves' hyperthyroidism and ophthalmopathy. RNA transcripts provided the source from which TCR beta CDR3 regions were amplified. The primer set for the first-round RT-PCR of the TCR CDR3 was HTBI. TCRdb itself ran the multiplex PCR reads through MiXCR, one entry per CDR3 protein. The sample shows roughly 580,000 distinct CDR3 sequences, about half of them seen only once. Input material: peripheral blood or thyroid tissue (not recorded which). The receptors stem from a woman aged 18-30 years with Graves' hyperthyroidism.

This clonotype was detected many times. The J gene is TRBJ2-7, the V gene TRBV10-3, with 13 bases fitting TRBD2. Germline CDR1 is ENHRY and CDR2 is SYGVKD. There are 18 residues in the CDR3. J was trimmed by 0 bases and V by 0 bases; bases with no gene match: 5. CDR3 nucleotides: TGTGCCATCAGTGAGTCTCCGGGACTAGCGGGATCCTCCTACGAGCAGTACTTC. Protein sequence: CAISESPGLAGSSYEQYF.

The chain joins TRBV24-1 to TRBJ2-5, with 8 nucleotides matching TRBD2. CDR1 is KGHDR, CDR2 SFDVKD, per germline. With 3 bases clipped from V and 4 bases from J, the junction kept 6 bases outside the gene matches. The CDR3 contains 15 residues. CDR3 in amino acids: CATSDPTSARETQYF. CDR3 DNA sequence: TGTGCCACCAGTGATCCGACTAGCGCGCGAGAGACCCAGTACTTC.

A remark on this clonotype: It may be a read error: a sequence one base away is much more abundant. V gene TRBV7-2 combines with J gene TRBJ2-7; 8 bases align to TRBD2. The CDR3 has 14 amino acids. In germline, CDR1 is SGHTA, CDR2 FQGNSA. Germline trimming cut 6 bases from V and 0 bases from J; bases unmatched to any gene: 4. CDR3 DNA sequence: TGTGCCAGCAGTGCGGGGGGAGACTCCTACGAGCAGTACTTC. Protein product: CASSAGGDSYEQYF.

The CDR3 loop is CSVPPGQGYRGNTEAFF. CDR3 nucleotides: TGCAGCGTACCTCCGGGACAGGGTTATCGGGGGAACACTGAAGCTTTCTTT. This chain uses TRBV29-1 with TRBJ1-1, with 9 bases matching TRBD1. V lost 6 bases to trimming and J lost 1 base; unmatched junction nucleotides: 15. Germline CDR1 reads SQVTM; CDR2 reads ANQGSEA. CDR3 length: 17 amino acids. Full variable domain (outside the CDR3, taken from reference TRBV29-1 and TRBJ1-1): SAVISQKPSRDICQRGTSLTIQCQVDSQVTMMFWYRQQPGQSLTLIATANQGSEATYESGFVIDKFPISRPNLTFSTLTVSNMSPEDSSIYLCSVPPGQGYRGNTEAFFGQGTRLTVV.

The chain employs TRBV9 and TRBJ1-1; unclear D gene. Germline CDR1 and CDR2: SGDLS and YYNGEE. The CDR3 is made up of 14 amino acids. Trimming left V 10 bases short and J 5 bases short, with 21 bases between. This CDR3 is CAWVGRPWKTEAFF. CDR3 coding DNA: TGTGCCTGGGTTGGACGCCCCTGGAAAACTGAAGCTTTCTTT.

The rearrangement uses TRBV7-8 and TRBJ2-7, with 7 bases fitting TRBD2. The CDR3 covers 17 residues. The V gene end was trimmed by 6 bases and the J gene end by 5 bases; junction bases not matched to a gene: 19. In germline, CDR1 is SGHVS, CDR2 FQNEAQ. CDR3 bases: TGTGCCAGCAGTAACCGTTTGATCGGCGGGAGTAAGAACGAGCAGTACTTC. Encoded protein: CASSNRLIGGSKNEQYF.

Comments on this clonotype: A read error is possible here, since a much larger clone lies one base away. This rearrangement joins TRBV10-3 to TRBJ1-2; D uncertain. Trimming cost V 5 bases and J 6 bases, with 7 bases left between them. Germline CDR1 ENHRY, CDR2 SYGVKD. The length of the CDR3 is 11 residues. Written as DNA, the CDR3 is TGTGCCATCAGTTTCGAAAATGGCTACACCTTC. This gives the protein CAISFENGYTF.

This clonotype showed up just a few times. V and J are TRBV7-8 and TRBJ2-7; TRBD1 is a possible D gene (6 bases). The length of the CDR3 is 15 residues. The V end was cut by 1 base, the J end by 3 bases, with 13 bases between. Germline V CDR1 and CDR2: SGHVS, FQNEAQ. In DNA form, the CDR3 reads TGTGCCAGCAGCTTAGGATCAGGGGTCGACTACGAGCAGTACTTC. It yields the protein CASSLGSGVDYEQYF.

The chain is built from TRBV25-1 and TRBJ1-6, with D possibly matching TRBD1 (5 bases). V dropped 4 bases and J dropped 9 bases, with 16 bases sitting between them. There are 15 residues in the CDR3. Germline CDR1 and CDR2: MGHDK and SYGVNS. CDR3 DNA sequence: TGTGCCAGCAGTGCTAGAGATGGGGGGGGTTCACCCCTCCACTTT. This gives the protein CASSARDGGGSPLHF.

This clonotype was observed a handful of times. Mismatch with germline at one junction end may stem from a read error. The chain is built from TRBV9 and TRBJ2-7, with no clear D. Per the germline V gene, CDR1 is SGDLS and CDR2 is YYNGEE. The CDR3 contains 14 residues. CDR3 sequence reads: CASSQELTPYEQYF. CDR3 DNA: TGCGCCAGCAGCCAAGAATTGACGCCCTACGAGCAGTACTTC.

The rearrangement joins TRBV29-1 to TRBJ2-7; 12 nucleotides line up with TRBD1. CDR1 is SQVTM and CDR2 is ANQGSEA in the germline V gene. J was trimmed by 4 bases and V by 8 bases; bases with no gene match: 6. CDR3 size: 13 residues. The CDR3 here is CSSRDRGRYEQYF. The CDR3 DNA reads TGCAGCTCGCGGGACAGGGGGCGGTACGAGCAGTACTTC.